The rows below give T cell receptor beta chains drawn from one sample of a study of T cells in Graves' hyperthyroidism and ophthalmopathy. TCRdb re-analysed the multiplex PCR reads in MiXCR, keeping a single row per CDR3 protein. The sample carries some 600,000 distinct CDR3 sequences, 46% recorded once. What was sequenced was peripheral blood or thyroid tissue (not recorded which). These TCRs come from a woman aged 18 to 35 with Graves' hyperthyroidism. Both conserved end residues are part of each CDR3. The order of the fields is D gene, V gene, CDR3 protein. A D gene is named only where the DNA matches it firmly.

TRBD1,TRBV29-1,CSAAGTVGEQYF
NA,TRBV11-1,CASGFVGPGIQPQHF
TRBD1,TRBV6-2/TRBV6-3,CASSSRDSGEKLFF
NA,TRBV20-1,CSAARALGGDGYTF
NA,TRBV10-3,CASSEDVTNEKLFF
NA,TRBV7-9,CASRPDRDISEQYF
NA,TRBV10-3,CARADEQYF
NA,TRBV2,CASNQESSGYTF
NA,TRBV29-1,CSDSGTKETQYF
TRBD2,TRBV7-6,CASSLGTSGNGETQYF